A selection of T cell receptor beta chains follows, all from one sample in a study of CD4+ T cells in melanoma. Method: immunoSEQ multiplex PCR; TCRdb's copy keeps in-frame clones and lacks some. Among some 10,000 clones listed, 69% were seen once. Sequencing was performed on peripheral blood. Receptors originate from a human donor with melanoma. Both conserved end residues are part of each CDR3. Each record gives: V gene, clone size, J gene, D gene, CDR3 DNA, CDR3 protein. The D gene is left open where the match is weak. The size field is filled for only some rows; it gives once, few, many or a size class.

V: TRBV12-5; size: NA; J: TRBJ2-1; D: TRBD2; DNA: TGTGCTAGTGGTTTAAAAGCGGGGGGGCTCAATGAGCAGTTCTTC; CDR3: CASGLKAGGLNEQFF
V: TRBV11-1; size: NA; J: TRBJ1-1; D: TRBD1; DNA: TGTGCCAGCAGCAGGGACAGGGGGCGGACTGAAGCTTTCTTT; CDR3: CASSRDRGRTEAFF
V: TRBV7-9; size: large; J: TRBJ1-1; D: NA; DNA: TGTGCCAGCAGCTTAGACACGAACACTGAAGCTTTCTTT; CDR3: CASSLDTNTEAFF
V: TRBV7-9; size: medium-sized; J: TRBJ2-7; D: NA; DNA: TGTGCCAGCAGTCCTACCATGCGCGAGCAGTACTTC; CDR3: CASSPTMREQYF
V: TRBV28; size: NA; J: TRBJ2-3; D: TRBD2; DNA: TGTGCCAGCAGTTTACCGGGACTAGGGTCGGGATTAGATACGCAGTATTTT; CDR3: CASSLPGLGSGLDTQYF
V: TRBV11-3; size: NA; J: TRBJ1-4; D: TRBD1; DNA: TGTGCCAGCAGCCCGAGACAGGGGTGCCCTAATGAAAAACTGTTTTTT; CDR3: CASSPRQGCPNEKLFF
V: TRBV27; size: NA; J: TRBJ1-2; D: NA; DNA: TGTGCCAGCAGATCTCACCGCCTTACAGCTAACTATGGCTACACCTTC; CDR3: CASRSHRLTANYGYTF
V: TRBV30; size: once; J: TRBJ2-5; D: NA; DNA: TGTGCCTGGAGTTTGAGGAGGGAGACCCAGTACTTC; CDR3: CAWSLRRETQYF
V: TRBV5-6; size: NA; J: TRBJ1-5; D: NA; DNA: TGTGCCAGCAGCTTTTCAACAGGGCCTAGCAATCAGCCCCAGCATTTT; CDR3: CASSFSTGPSNQPQHF
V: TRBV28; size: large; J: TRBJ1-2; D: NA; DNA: TGTGCCAGCAGGAAACTCATAGGGGAACAAAACTATGGCTACACCTTC; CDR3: CASRKLIGEQNYGYTF
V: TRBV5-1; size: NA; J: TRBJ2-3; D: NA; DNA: TGCGCCAGCAGCTCGGACGGGCACCCCACAGATACGCAGTATTTT; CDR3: CASSSDGHPTDTQYF
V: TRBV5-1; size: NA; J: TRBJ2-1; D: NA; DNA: TGCGCCAGTTCGGACAGCTCCTACAATGAGCAGTTCTTC; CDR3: CASSDSSYNEQFF
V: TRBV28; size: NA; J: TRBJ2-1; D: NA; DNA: TGTGCCAGCAGTTTCCTCGACCGTAGCTCCTACAATGAGCAGTTCTTC; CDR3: CASSFLDRSSYNEQFF
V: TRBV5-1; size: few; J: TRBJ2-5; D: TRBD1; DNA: TGCGCCAGCAAACAAACGGGACAGTCTCAAGAGACCCAGTACTTC; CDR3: CASKQTGQSQETQYF
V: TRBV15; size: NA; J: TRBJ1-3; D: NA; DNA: TGTGCCACCAGCAGGGCCATCTCTGGAAACACCATATATTTT; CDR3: CATSRAISGNTIYF
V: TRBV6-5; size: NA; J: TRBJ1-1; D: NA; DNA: TGTGCCAGCAGCTTAACCCAGGTGAACACTGAAGCTTTCTTT; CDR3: CASSLTQVNTEAFF
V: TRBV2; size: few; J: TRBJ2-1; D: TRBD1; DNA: TGTGCCAGCAGTCGACAGGGCGCCTACAATGAGCAGTTCTTC; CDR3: CASSRQGAYNEQFF
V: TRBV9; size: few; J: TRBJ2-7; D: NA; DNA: TGTGCCAGCAGCGTAGGTCGGGGGCAGGGAGGGGTTTACGAGCAGTACTTC; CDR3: CASSVGRGQGGVYEQYF
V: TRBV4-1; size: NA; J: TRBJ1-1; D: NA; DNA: TGCGCCAGCATTTGGGCGGTTGGGGATCCGAACACTGAAGCTTTCTTT; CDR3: CASIWAVGDPNTEAFF
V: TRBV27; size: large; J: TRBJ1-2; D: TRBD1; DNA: TGTGCCAGCAGTCCTCAGGGGGCGGTTGGCTATGGCTACACCTTC; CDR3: CASSPQGAVGYGYTF